This entry describes one TCR beta chain. This clone's antigen is unknown. Base qualities were left out, and no much larger clone turns up one base away. In Seattle, one collaborating source enrolled patients while the infection was active and tracked those patients longitudinally over the course of disease. Collaborating institutions collected whole blood in K2EDTA tubes following their own protocols. For TCRbeta analysis, collaborators shipped samples as frozen whole blood, isolated PBMCs, or DNA extracted from either of those sample types. The sample originates from a study of blood T cell repertoires in COVID-19 (dated by TCRdb to between 2020 and 2021). At the level of the whole study: Collaborator samples came from the United States, Italy and Spain and covered acute and convalescent phases of COVID-19. The repertoires were released in a freely available public database intended as a resource for research on the immune response to SARS-CoV-2. HLA class I and class II types, where available, came from metadata supplied by the sample provider rather than from assay-based typing. A de-identified subject ID, COVID-19 status, age in years and sex were almost always included in the sample metadata. The samples were drawn from two sources: the first 160 participants of the ongoing ImmuneRACE study, and about 1,300 subjects contributed by 6 global collaborators. Subjects who had been exposed to COVID-19, were actively infected with it, or had recovered from it provided the deeply sampled blood TCRbeta repertoires that made up the dataset. The prospective study material was composed of cDNA or gDNA derived from T cells, B-cell-depleted T cells, or PBMCs. Broad study findings and their caveats: Clinical and demographic metadata were provided uncurated, with the amount varying by source and participant.

The immunoSEQ Assay, a bias-controlled multiplex PCR, was used to amplify TCRbeta CDR3 regions from genomic DNA. Turning to the authors' computational methods: Nucleated cell counts per sample were estimated from amplification of reference gene primers within the assay. Sequence reads were collapsed and filtered to measure the absolute abundance of every unique TCRbeta CDR3 rearrangement. For each sample, productive Simpson clonality was calculated by taking the square root of Simpson's diversity index across productive rearrangements. TCRdb provides this immuneACCESS table in a form limited to in-frame rearrangements. Some clones are lacking; in checked studies, under half of them reflect an unresolved V gene, and why the rest are absent is not known. D and trimming come from the DNA, and the V and J calls and clone size come from that table. The sample records some 360,000 clones, over 75% of which are singletons. Of the sample, about 2.1% falls within the top ten clones.

Between the V and J ends, shortened by 1 base and 0 bases respectively, the junction contains 7 bases. For CDR1 and CDR2, the germline V gene lists SGHTA and FQGNSA. The CDR3, cysteine through phenylalanine, is 15 amino acids long. The entry retains the CDR3 DNA only, 45 bases that are in frame from base 1. Sequenced sample: peripheral blood. The clonotype originates from a woman in her sixties or seventies with COVID-19, enrolled during active disease. Recombination linked TRBV7-2 to TRBJ1-5, with a tentative D gene TRBD1 over 5 matching bases. The CDR3 in this case is CASSLGRVSNQPQHF. Read as DNA, the sequence is TGTGCCAGCAGCTTAGGCAGGGTTAGCAATCAGCCCCAGCATTTT.